Each of the 26 T cell receptor beta chains below was sequenced from the same sample in a study of T cell clonality in common variable immunodeficiency. Study-wide results and caveats: Common variable immunodeficiency TCR beta sequences reportedly had fewer deletions and N-nucleotide insertions.

Data came from immunoSEQ multiplex PCR; TCRdb stores just in-frame clones and leaves some out. The sample shows about 42,000 clones, no singletons; the ten largest hold 6%. The antigens for these receptors are not known. The sequencing sample was made of peripheral blood mononuclear cells. The receptors originated from a human donor with common variable immunodeficiency.

There are a few counts of this clone. The sequenced CDR3 bases are TGTGCCAGCAAACGGGGAGAGGCAGATACG. Encoded protein: CASKRGEADT. The whole CDR3 protein reads CASKRGEADTQYF. The chain carries TRBV2 and TRBJ2-3; D is possibly TRBD2 (5 bases). Read coverage stops 3 residues before the CDR3 terminus; the germline J gene supplies the remainder. Germline V gene lookup returns CDR1 SNHLY and CDR2 FYNNEI. V dropped 7 bases and J dropped 4 bases, with 12 bases sitting between them. This CDR3 comprises 13 residues.

Details on this clone: The read gets to within 3 residues of the CDR3 end, and the germline J gene fills in the rest. V gene TRBV7-2 combines with J gene TRBJ2-5, with a weak D call TRBD2 (5 bases). This CDR3 has 14 residues. The ends were cut back, 3 bases at V and 2 bases at J, with 10 bases in the middle. CDR1 and CDR2 from the germline V gene are SGHTA and FQGNSA. CDR3 loop: CASSLFRGQETQYF. CDR3 bases read: TGTGCCAGCAGCTTGTTCCGGGGTCAAGAGACC. The full variable domain, with the rest looked up from reference TRBV7-2 and TRBJ2-5, is GAGVSQSPSNKVTEKGKDVELRCDPISGHTALYWYRQSLGQGLEFLIYFQGNSAPDKSGLPSDRFSAERTGGSVSTLTIQRTQQEDSAVYLCASSLFRGQETQYFGPGTRLLVL.

This clone was found many times. The read terminates 3 residues before the CDR3 end, so the remaining end is supplied by the germline J gene. This chain uses TRBV5-1 with TRBJ2-3, with TRBD2 identical over 7 bases. CDR1 and CDR2 (germline): SGHRS, YFSETQ. The V gene end was trimmed by 0 bases and the J gene end by 1 base; junction bases not matched to a gene: 5. The CDR3 is 16 amino acids. The sequenced part of the CDR3 DNA is TGCGCCAGCAGCTTGGAGGGCGGGGGACGCACAGATACG. It encodes CASSLEGGGRTDT. The entire CDR3 protein reads CASSLEGGGRTDTQYF.

This clone has more than one count but fewer than ten. The CDR3 is cut off 3 residues early in the read; its end comes from the germline J gene. J is TRBJ2-3 and V is TRBV18; 16 bases agree with TRBD2. The CDR3 totals 18 residues. V lost 6 bases, J lost 4 bases, and 10 bases stayed unmatched. In germline, CDR1 is KGHSH, CDR2 LQKENI. CDR3 loop: CASSLGTSGRGRPDTQYF. The CDR3 bases that were read are TGTGCCAGCTCCCTAGGGACTAGCGGGAGGGGTAGGCCAGATACG.

This clone was detected ten times or more. The CDR3 end lies 3 residues beyond the end of the read and is filled in from the germline J gene. The rearrangement joins TRBV20-1 to TRBJ2-1; TRBD2 agrees at 11 bases. Germline CDR1 is DFQATT and CDR2 is SNEGSKA (reference sequence). This CDR3 has 15 amino acids. Trimming at V came to 5 bases and at J to 4 bases, leaving 7 bases not matched to a gene. The CDR3 bases that were read are TGCAGTGCTCAGGGCCTAGCGGGAGGTTACAATGAG. Its translation: CSAQGLAGGYNE. The CDR3, in full, reads CSAQGLAGGYNEQFF.

This clone was detected only a few times. The CDR3: CASSLEGQGREKLFF. The DNA read from the CDR3 is TGCGCCAGCAGCTTGGAGGGACAGGGGCGTGAAAAA. This sequence joins TRBV5-1 and TRBJ1-4; 10 bases line up with TRBD1. The CDR3 is cut off 3 residues early in the read; its end comes from the germline J gene. The germline gives CDR1 SGHRS, CDR2 YFSETQ. V trimming: 0 bases; J trimming: 7 bases; junction bases outside the gene matches: 3. The CDR3 consists of 15 residues. Together with reference TRBV5-1 and TRBJ1-4, the CDR3 gives the full variable domain: KAGVTQTPRYLIKTRGQQVTLSCSPISGHRSVSWYQQTPGQGLQFLFEYFSETQRNKGNFPGRFSGRQFSNSRSEMNVSTLELGDSALYLCASSLEGQGREKLFFGSGTQLSVL.

This clone showed up just a few times. The CDR3 extends 3 residues past the end of the read, so its final part is completed from the germline J gene. This chain connects TRBV19 to TRBJ2-7; 10 nucleotides match TRBD1. The CDR3 is 15 amino acids. CDR1 LNHDA and CDR2 SQIVND come from the germline V gene (reference sequence). The V gene end was trimmed by 6 bases and the J gene end by 1 base; junction bases not matched to a gene: 6. This CDR3 is CASSPDRGRSYEQYF. The sequenced part of the CDR3 DNA is TGTGCCAGTAGCCCGGACAGGGGGAGATCCTACGAG.

This clone occurred many times. The read ends 3 residues shy of where the CDR3 ends; the end is completed using the germline J gene. The V call is TRBV19, the J call TRBJ1-1; D might be TRBD1 (6 bases). Germline-derived CDR1 and CDR2 are LNHDA and SQIVND (reference sequence). The CDR3 contains 15 residues. V lost 10 bases and J 1 base, leaving 19 bases between the germline ends. The CDR3 here is CATTGGQQTNTEAFF. The part of the CDR3 DNA that was read is TGTGCCACCACCGGCGGACAGCAGACGAACACTGAA.

This clone has more than one count but fewer than ten. From the germline J gene comes the end of the CDR3, since the read stops 3 residues before it. The chain uses TRBV19 and TRBJ1-4; 11 bases align to TRBD1. J lost 0 bases, V lost 5 bases, and 5 bases had no gene match. CDR1 and CDR2 from the germline V gene are LNHDA and SQIVND (reference sequence). The CDR3 contains 17 residues. The sequenced CDR3 bases are TGTGCCAGTAGTCGAGGACAGGGGGCAGCAACTAATGAAAAA. It yields the protein CASSRGQGAATNEK. The full CDR3 protein is CASSRGQGAATNEKLFF.

This clone was picked up a small number of times. The CDR3 extends 3 residues past the end of the read, so its final part is completed from the germline J gene. The rearrangement links TRBV19 to TRBJ2-3; perhaps TRBD1 as D (6 bases). The CDR3 covers 15 residues. The germline CDR1 and CDR2 sequences are LNHDA and SQIVND (reference sequence). Trimming shortened V by 4 bases and J by 4 bases, and 15 bases separated the two germline ends. The CDR3 is CASSRDTGNSDTQYF. CDR3 DNA (partial): TGTGCCAGTAGTAGGGACACAGGAAATTCAGATACG.

As to this clone: The junction departs from germline at one end; a sequencing error may be responsible. The sequenced fragment ends 3 residues before the CDR3 boundary, so the rest is inferred from the germline J gene. The chain is built from TRBV2 and TRBJ1-5; 9 bases are shared with TRBD1. Germline lookup yields CDR1 SNHLY and CDR2 FYNNEI. The CDR3 extends over 13 amino acids. CDR3 DNA, as far as it was read: TGTGCCAGCAATACAGGGGGCAACCAGCCC. Translation: CASNTGGNQP. The complete CDR3 sequence is CASNTGGNQPQHF.

This clone was counted only a few times. The sequenced fragment ends 3 residues before the CDR3 boundary, so the rest is inferred from the germline J gene. The chain carries TRBV7-2 and TRBJ2-2, with TRBD1 matching 9 bases. The CDR3 extends over 14 amino acids. The ends lost 5 bases at V and 7 bases at J; junction bases unmatched: 5. Per the germline V gene, CDR1 is SGHTA and CDR2 is FQGNSA. The CDR3 spells CASSGDREFGELFF. CDR3 DNA, as far as it was read: TGTGCCAGCAGCGGGGACAGGGAATTCGGGGAG.

This clone has a handful of counts. Partial CDR3 DNA: TGTGCCAGCAGCGCAGGGATGTCTGGAAACACC. It is translated as CASSAGMSGNT. The whole CDR3 region reads CASSAGMSGNTIYF. The chain recombines TRBV7-9 with TRBJ1-3; possible D gene TRBD1, 5 bases. Read data end 3 residues before the CDR3 end; the end is taken from the germline J gene. Germline CDR1 is SEHNR and CDR2 is FQNEAQ (reference sequence). With 5 bases removed from V and 1 base from J, the gap between germline ends came to 9 bases. The CDR3 spans 14 residues.

With regard to this clone: The read terminates 3 residues ahead of where the CDR3 ends, so the germline J gene completes it. J is TRBJ2-7 and V is TRBV30, with D maybe TRBD1 (5 bases). V was shortened by 2 bases and J by 2 bases, with 16 bases between the two germline ends. This CDR3 region has 15 residues. Germline V gene data show CDR1 as GTSNPN and CDR2 as SVGIG (reference sequence). The CDR3 bases that were read are TGTGCCTGGAGTCCAAGACAGTCGACCCCCTACGAG. Translated: CAWSPRQSTPYE. The whole CDR3 reads CAWSPRQSTPYEQYF.

In the case of this clone: The read terminates 3 residues ahead of where the CDR3 ends, so the germline J gene completes it. The chain links TRBV6-2 or TRBV6-3 to TRBJ2-7; D is undetermined. V was trimmed by 8 bases and J by 3 bases, leaving 23 bases between them. The CDR3 loop spans 16 amino acids. In germline, CDR1 is MNHEY, CDR2 SVGEGT. The CDR3 DNA, read in part, is TGTGCCAGCCGTTTTGGTCGATTGGGCACCAGCTACGAG. Residues: CASRFGRLGTSYE. The CDR3 reads in full as CASRFGRLGTSYEQYF.

Of note for this clone: The read terminates 3 residues ahead of where the CDR3 ends, so the germline J gene completes it. The chain recombines TRBV19 with TRBJ2-5, with 8 bases matching TRBD2. Germline CDR1 LNHDA, CDR2 SQIVND (reference sequence). The CDR3 runs to 15 residues. Trimming took 5 bases from V and 5 from J; bases not matched to a gene: 10. This CDR3 reads CASSVSGGVGETQYF. The CDR3 bases that were read are TGTGCCAGTAGTGTCAGCGGGGGCGTCGGGGAGACC.

There are many counts of this clone. The CDR3 extends 3 residues past the end of the read, so its final part is completed from the germline J gene. This chain joins TRBV19 and TRBJ2-7; TRBD1 matches 10 bases. Germline V lookup: CDR1 LNHDA, CDR2 SQIVND (reference sequence). The CDR3 has 15 amino acids. The trim removed 6 bases at V and 2 bases at J, leaving 7 bases unmatched. The CDR3 bases that were read are TGTGCCAGTAGCCTCGAAGGACAGGGGGCCTACGAG. This sequence encodes CASSLEGQGAYE. The full CDR3 reads CASSLEGQGAYEQYF.

On this clone: The CDR3 end is not reached by the read, which stops 3 residues before it; the germline J gene fills it in. This sample also contains other DNA sequences that code for the same CDR3. The chain links TRBV6-2 or TRBV6-3 to TRBJ1-6; D is uncertain. CDR1 and CDR2 from the germline V gene are MNHEY and SVGEGT. Trimming shortened V by 8 bases and J by 9 bases, and 11 bases separated the two germline ends. The CDR3 has 12 amino acids. CDR3 sequence: CASRVSSSPLHF. The sequenced part of the CDR3 DNA is TGTGCCAGCCGGGTGTCGAGTTCACCC.

This clone was recorded at least ten times. The read terminates 3 residues ahead of where the CDR3 ends, so the germline J gene completes it. This chain uses TRBV14 with TRBJ1-4; no definite D call. The CDR3 is made up of 14 amino acids. The V gene lost 2 bases and the J gene lost 2 bases, with 6 bases spanning the gap. Germline loops: CDR1 SGHDN, CDR2 FVKESK. CDR3 region: CASSQRATNEKLFF. Incomplete CDR3 DNA: TGTGCCAGCAGCCAAAGGGCTACTAATGAAAAA.

Regarding this clone: The read gets to within 3 residues of the CDR3 end, and the germline J gene fills in the rest. The V and J genes are TRBV19 and TRBJ2-3, with TRBD1 matching 7 bases. Per the germline V gene, CDR1 is LNHDA and CDR2 is SQIVND (reference sequence). This CDR3 region has 15 residues. The ends lost 6 bases at V and 0 bases at J; junction bases unmatched: 6. CDR3 DNA (partial): TGTGCCAGTAGCTTGGGGACAGCTAGCACAGATACG. It translates to CASSLGTASTDT. The complete CDR3 protein is CASSLGTASTDTQYF.

This clone has just a few counts. The observed sequence ends 3 residues before the CDR3 terminus, with the missing tail filled in from the germline J gene. The genes are TRBV2 and TRBJ1-4; 8 nucleotides agree with TRBD1. Germline V gene data show CDR1 as SNHLY and CDR2 as FYNNEI. J was trimmed by 8 bases and V by 7 bases; bases with no gene match: 9. The CDR3 sequence is 14 residues long. The covered CDR3 bases are TGTGCCAGCAACCCACAGGGGACAGGCGAAAAA. It encodes CASNPQGTGEK. The full CDR3 is CASNPQGTGEKLFF. Based on the CDR3 plus reference TRBV2 and TRBJ1-4, the full variable domain is EPEVTQTPSHQVTQMGQEVILRCVPISNHLYFYWYRQILGQKVEFLVSFYNNEISEKSEIFDDQFSVERPDGSNFTLKIRSTKLEDSAMYFCASNPQGTGEKLFFGSGTQLSVL.

This clone was observed at least ten times. The sequenced fragment ends 3 residues before the CDR3 boundary, so the rest is inferred from the germline J gene. The chain joins TRBV20-1 to TRBJ2-3, with 9 bases identical to TRBD2. Germline CDR1 and CDR2: DFQATT and SNEGSKA (reference sequence). CDR3 size: 16 residues. V shed 1 base and J 2 bases; nucleotides not matched to a gene: 7. CDR3 DNA, as far as it was read: TGCAGTGCTAGAGCTCGACTAGCGGCCCCCACAGATACG. Encoded protein: CSARARLAAPTDT. The CDR3 in its entirety is CSARARLAAPTDTQYF.

On this clone itself: The CDR3 end is not reached by the read, which stops 3 residues before it; the germline J gene fills it in. The chain joins TRBV5-1 to TRBJ2-5, with 12 bases identical to TRBD2. Germline CDR1 SGHRS, CDR2 YFSETQ. The junction had 4 bases not matched to a gene; V was cut back by 2 bases and J by 2 bases. The CDR3 is 16 residues long. The CDR3 reads CASSFGTSGLQETQYF. The DNA read from the CDR3 is TGCGCCAGCAGCTTCGGGACTAGCGGGCTTCAAGAGACC.

About this clone: The CDR3 goes on 3 residues after the read ends, and that part is filled in from the germline J gene. The chain recombines TRBV30 with TRBJ2-7, with 8 bases fitting TRBD1. This CDR3 comprises 15 residues. Trimming took 2 bases from V and 5 from J; bases not matched to a gene: 11. The germline gives CDR1 GTSNPN, CDR2 SVGIG (reference sequence). Incomplete CDR3 DNA: TGTGCCTGGAGTTTCCCCGGGACAGGATCCCACGAG. Translating gives CAWSFPGTGSHE. The entire CDR3 is CAWSFPGTGSHEQYF.

This clone came up many times. The read halts 3 residues ahead of the CDR3 end, with the missing end drawn from the germline J gene. The chain employs TRBV7-6 and TRBJ2-1; 9 positions agree with TRBD1. This CDR3 has 14 amino acids. Germline trimming cut 5 bases from V and 6 bases from J; bases unmatched to any gene: 5. Per the germline V gene, CDR1 is SGHVS and CDR2 is FNYEAQ. The sequenced CDR3 bases are TGTGCCAGCAGCCAGGACAGGGGAGGCAATGAG. It is translated as CASSQDRGGNE. The entire CDR3 protein is CASSQDRGGNEQFF.

This clone has a handful of counts. Read sequence stops 3 residues before the CDR3 end, and the germline J gene provides the missing end. V usage is TRBV7-2 and J usage is TRBJ2-7; D gene uncertain. The germline V and J ends were trimmed by 4 bases and 1 base, with 8 bases remaining between them. The CDR3 consists of 13 residues. Germline CDR1 SGHTA, CDR2 FQGNSA. The part of the CDR3 DNA that was read is TGTGCCAGCAGCTCCCGAACATCCTACGAG. Its protein product is CASSSRTSYE. The whole CDR3 reads CASSSRTSYEQYF.